The 21 T cell receptor beta chains listed next were all sequenced from one sample in a study of siplizumab effects on memory and regulatory T cells. The protocol was immunoSEQ multiplex PCR, while the TCRdb copy is restricted to in-frame clones and leaves out a portion. The sample has approximately 100,000 clones, about 93% seen once. The sequenced sample consisted of Tregs sorted from blood. The source is a human donor in good health.

The rearrangement uses TRBV7-9 and TRBJ1-2; D gene ambiguous. From germline, CDR1 is SEHNR and CDR2 FQNEAQ (reference sequence). This CDR3 has 14 residues. Trimming stripped 2 bases from V and 2 bases from J, with 9 bases between. The chain's CDR3 is CASSLLSSNYGYTF. The CDR3 DNA reads as TGTGCCAGCAGCTTATTGTCATCCAACTATGGCTACACCTTC.

This chain links TRBV5-1 with TRBJ1-3; tentative D call: TRBD1 (5 bases). Trimming shortened V by 0 bases and J by 2 bases, and 9 bases separated the two germline ends. The CDR3 is made up of 15 amino acids. In germline, CDR1 is SGHRS, CDR2 YFSETQ. The DNA of the CDR3 is TGCGCCAGCAGCTTGGCGGGGGTCCCTGGAAACACCATATATTTT. As protein: CASSLAGVPGNTIYF.

The chain joins TRBV28 to TRBJ2-7; 7 bases agree with TRBD1. V lost 6 bases and J lost 2; bases outside the gene matches: 13. The CDR3 consists of 16 residues. Germline CDR1 reads MDHEN; CDR2 reads SYDVKM. In DNA, the CDR3 is TGTGCCAGCAGGCAACAGAAGGGGGCCGCTCCCTACGAGCAGTACTTC. As protein: CASRQQKGAAPYEQYF.

The V gene is TRBV30, the J gene TRBJ2-2; D call uncertain. There are 11 residues in the CDR3. CDR1 is GTSNPN and CDR2 is SVGIG in the germline V gene (reference sequence). Trimming took 2 bases from V and 7 from J, leaving 5 bases between them. The CDR3 DNA reads as TGTGCCTGGAGTCCGAACGGGGAGCTGTTTTTT. Its protein is CAWSPNGELFF.

In its sample, this clone was seen once. The chain recombines TRBV7-3 with TRBJ1-2; a possible D gene is TRBD1 (5 bases). The CDR3 contains 13 residues. V lost 5 bases, J lost 5 bases, and 12 bases lay in between. The germline V gene encodes CDR1 SGHTA and CDR2 FQGTGA. The CDR3 DNA reads as TGTGCCAGCAGCCCCGGTAGGGGATATGGCTACACCTTC. Its translation: CASSPGRGYGYTF.

The chain couples TRBV10-3 to TRBJ2-6, with D maybe TRBD1 (5 bases). Germline V CDR1 and CDR2: ENHRY, SYGVKD. V was clipped by 6 bases and J by 4 bases, with 16 bases between them. This CDR3 comprises 16 residues. This CDR3 reads CAISVSRPGGANVLTF. The CDR3 nucleotides read TGTGCCATCAGCGTATCCAGACCAGGGGGGGCCAACGTCCTGACTTTC.

The chain has TRBV18 and TRBJ2-1, with D tentatively TRBD2 (6 bases). V lost 3 bases, J lost 7 bases, and 28 bases lay in between. Germline V gene data show CDR1 as KGHSH and CDR2 as LQKENI. CDR3 length: 19 amino acids. CDR3 amino acids: CASSPLPPRAGIPGNEQFF. The CDR3 nucleotides read TGTGCCAGCTCACCCCTTCCTCCCCGAGCGGGTATACCTGGTAATGAGCAGTTCTTC.

The gene calls are TRBV5-1 and TRBJ2-1, with 16 bases aligning to TRBD2. CDR1 and CDR2 (germline): SGHRS, YFSETQ. There are 18 residues in the CDR3. The trim removed 3 bases at V and 6 bases at J, leaving 9 bases unmatched. The CDR3 is CASSSGLAGGRRGNEQFF. The CDR3 DNA sequence: TGCGCCAGCAGCTCGGGACTAGCGGGAGGGCGAAGGGGCAATGAGCAGTTCTTC. Supplemented by reference TRBV5-1 and TRBJ2-1, the full variable domain reads KAGVTQTPRYLIKTRGQQVTLSCSPISGHRSVSWYQQTPGQGLQFLFEYFSETQRNKGNFPGRFSGRQFSNSRSEMNVSTLELGDSALYLCASSSGLAGGRRGNEQFFGPGTRLTVL.

The J gene is TRBJ2-5, the V gene TRBV5-1, with TRBD2 identical over 9 bases. CDR3 length: 16 residues. V lost 1 base and J lost 4; bases outside the gene matches: 8. Germline V gene sequence: CDR1 SGHRS, CDR2 YFSETQ. The CDR3 nucleotides are TGCGCCAGCAGCTTGAGATTAGCGGGAGTTGGAGAGACCCAGTACTTC. This translates into CASSLRLAGVGETQYF.

V usage is TRBV18 and J usage is TRBJ2-7, with D uncertain. The V and J ends lost 6 bases and 2 bases respectively, with 11 bases between them. CDR1 and CDR2 (germline): KGHSH, LQKENI. CDR3 length equals 13 residues. Here the CDR3 DNA reads TGTGCCAGCTCCACTCAACCCGCCTACGAGCAGTACTTC. Amino acid sequence: CASSTQPAYEQYF.

The chain links TRBV5-4 to TRBJ1-1, with D perhaps TRBD1 (6 bases). Per germline, CDR1 SGHNT and CDR2 YYREEE (reference sequence). This CDR3 contains 16 residues. The V and J ends lost 3 bases and 2 bases respectively, with 17 bases between them. CDR3: CASSSKLGAGNTEAFF. The CDR3 DNA is TGTGCCAGCAGCTCAAAACTGGGGGCTGGTAACACTGAAGCTTTCTTT.

This clone was observed a few times. The chain combines TRBV29-1 with TRBJ1-5; 10 positions agree with TRBD1. The CDR3 covers 15 residues. In germline, CDR1 is SQVTM, CDR2 ANQGSEA. Germline trimming cut 4 bases from V and 3 bases from J; bases unmatched to any gene: 6. The CDR3 nucleotides are TGCAGCGTTGGACAGGGGGCGGGCATCAATCAGCCCCAGCATTTT. As protein: CSVGQGAGINQPQHF. The variable domain in full, completed from reference TRBV29-1 and TRBJ1-5, reads SAVISQKPSRDICQRGTSLTIQCQVDSQVTMMFWYRQQPGQSLTLIATANQGSEATYESGFVIDKFPISRPNLTFSTLTVSNMSPEDSSIYLCSVGQGAGINQPQHFGDGTRLSIL.

V gene TRBV11-2 combines with J gene TRBJ2-6; maybe TRBD2 (5 bases). The CDR3 sequence is 16 residues long. V lost 5 bases and J 2 bases, leaving 13 bases between the germline ends. CDR1 SGHAT and CDR2 FQNNGV come from the germline V gene. As DNA, the CDR3 is TGTGCCAGCAGCCGGGCCCCAGCGGCTGGGGCCAACGTCCTGACTTTC. As protein: CASSRAPAAGANVLTF.

The chain has TRBV5-1 and TRBJ2-7; possible D gene TRBD1, 6 bases. In germline, CDR1 is SGHRS, CDR2 YFSETQ. CDR3 length: 17 amino acids. V was trimmed by 4 bases and J by 3 bases, leaving 23 bases between them. Here the CDR3 reads CASSRRVLGGQSYEQYF. The CDR3 region has the DNA TGCGCCAGCAGCCGACGGGTTTTGGGTGGACAGAGCTACGAGCAGTACTTC.

CDR3 region: CASSRTGGGLYEQYF. The CDR3 coding sequence is TGTGCCAGCAGCCGAACAGGGGGAGGGCTCTACGAGCAGTACTTC. The J gene is TRBJ2-7, the V gene TRBV7-9; TRBD1 might be the D (8 bases). V lost 5 bases to trimming and J lost 3 bases, with 17 bases between them. Germline V gene data show CDR1 as SEHNR and CDR2 as FQNEAQ (reference sequence). The CDR3 totals 15 residues. Complete variable domain (other parts from reference TRBV7-9 and TRBJ2-7): DTGVSQNPRHKITKRGQNVTFRCDPISEHNRLYWYRQTLGQGPEFLTYFQNEAQLEKSRLLSDRFSAERPKGSFSTLEIQRTEQGDSAMYLCASSRTGGGLYEQYFGPGTRLTVT.

The chain links TRBV6-4 to TRBJ2-7, with TRBD1 identical over 9 bases. This CDR3 comprises 15 residues. Trimming cost V 2 bases and J 5 bases; bases outside gene matches: 7. The germline V gene encodes CDR1 MRHNA and CDR2 SNTAGT. CDR3 in DNA: TGTGCCAGCAGTGACCCCGACCGGACAGGGGACGAGCAGTACTTC. This translates into CASSDPDRTGDEQYF.

This chain uses TRBV29-1 with TRBJ1-5; D uncertain. The germline V gene has CDR1 SQVTM and CDR2 ANQGSEA. Trimming pared 5 bases from V and 0 bases from J, leaving 8 bases between. This CDR3 is built from 13 residues. In DNA, the CDR3 is TGCAGCGTTCGGACGGGTAGCAATCAGCCCCAGCATTTT. This translates into CSVRTGSNQPQHF.

V gene TRBV5-1 combines with J gene TRBJ2-5, with D perhaps TRBD1 or TRBD2 (5 bases each). Germline CDR1 and CDR2: SGHRS and YFSETQ. Trimming took off 2 bases at V and 11 bases at J, with 28 bases between the two ends. This CDR3 spans 17 amino acids. This CDR3 reads CASSLEVGPSGVGEQYF. CDR3 sequence (DNA): TGCGCCAGCAGCTTAGAGGTGGGGCCCAGCGGAGTTGGGGAGCAGTACTTC.

The chain joins TRBV7-9 to TRBJ2-7, with a weak D call TRBD1 (5 bases). There are 13 residues in the CDR3. V was shortened by 2 bases and J by 1 base, with 6 bases between the two germline ends. Germline CDR1 and CDR2: SEHNR and FQNEAQ (reference sequence). The CDR3 region is CASSLRGSYEQYF. CDR3 in DNA: TGTGCCAGCAGCTTAAGGGGATCCTACGAGCAGTACTTC.

Only one count was recorded for this clone. The genes are TRBV6-5 and TRBJ2-1, with D tentatively TRBD1 or TRBD2 (5 bases each). The CDR3 is made up of 13 amino acids. CDR1 and CDR2 (germline): MNHEY, SVGAGI. Trimming shortened V by 6 bases and J by 2 bases, and 8 bases separated the two germline ends. As DNA, the CDR3 is TGTGCCAGCAGAAGGGACCCCTACAATGAGCAGTTCTTC. Protein sequence: CASRRDPYNEQFF.

CDR3 coding DNA: TGTGCCAGCACCTGGGGGGGAGTCAAAAACATTCAGTACTTC. Amino acid sequence: CASTWGGVKNIQYF. The chain recombines TRBV6-1 with TRBJ2-4, with 7 bases identical to TRBD2. Germline loops: CDR1 MNHNS, CDR2 SASEGT. There are 14 residues in the CDR3. With 7 bases clipped from V and 3 bases from J, the junction kept 6 bases outside the gene matches.